This T cell receptor (beta chain) is drawn from a study of cytomegalovirus exposure and HLA in healthy donors. Notes on the study in general: A few V segments could not be told apart, such as TRBV6-2 and TRBV6-3, and were left out. In a later analysis, HLA-associated beta chains showed higher expansion and lower generation probabilities than comparable chains.

V gave up 1 base and J gave up 3 bases; unmatched junction bases: 5. CDR1 and CDR2 from the germline V gene are SGHAT and FQNNGV. The CDR3 runs 16 residues. Primers included in the PCR were 60 Vbeta and 13 Jbeta primers. Clones were sequenced by immunoSEQ multiplex PCR, and TCRdb holds only the in-frame ones, with some missing. The sample shows approximately 140,000 clones, more than 60% of them seen only once. Remarks on this clone: Its antigen is as yet unknown.

Among the donors, all were healthy bone marrow donors. This rearrangement joins TRBV11-2 to TRBJ2-3, with TRBD2 identical over 9 bases. The sequence was obtained from a female donor in good health and CMV-seronegative. Sequencing was performed on PBMCs. The CDR3 sequence: CASSLVGGGATDTQYF. The CDR3 DNA sequence: TGTGCCAGCAGCTTAGTCGGCGGGGGGGCGACAGATACGCAGTATTTT.